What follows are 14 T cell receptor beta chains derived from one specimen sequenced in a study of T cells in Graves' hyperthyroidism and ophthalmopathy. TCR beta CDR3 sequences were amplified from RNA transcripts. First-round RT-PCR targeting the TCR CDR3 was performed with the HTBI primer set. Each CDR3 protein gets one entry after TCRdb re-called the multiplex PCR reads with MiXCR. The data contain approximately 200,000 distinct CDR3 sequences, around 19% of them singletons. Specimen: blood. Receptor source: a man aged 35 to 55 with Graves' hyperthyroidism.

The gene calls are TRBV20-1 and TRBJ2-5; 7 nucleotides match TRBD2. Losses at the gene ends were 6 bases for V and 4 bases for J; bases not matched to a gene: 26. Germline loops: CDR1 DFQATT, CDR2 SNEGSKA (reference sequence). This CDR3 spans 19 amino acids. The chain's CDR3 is CSARRYGGGRSGRRETQYF. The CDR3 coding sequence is TGCAGTGCCAGGCGTTACGGCGGGGGTCGGAGCGGGCGCAGAGAGACCCAGTACTTC.

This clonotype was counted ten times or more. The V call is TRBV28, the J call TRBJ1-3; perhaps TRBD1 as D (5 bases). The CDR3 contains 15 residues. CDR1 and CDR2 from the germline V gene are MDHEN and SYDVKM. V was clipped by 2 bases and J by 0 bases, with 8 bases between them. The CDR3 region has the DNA TGTGCCAGCAGTTTAAACAGGAACTCTGGAAACACCATATATTTT. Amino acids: CASSLNRNSGNTIYF.

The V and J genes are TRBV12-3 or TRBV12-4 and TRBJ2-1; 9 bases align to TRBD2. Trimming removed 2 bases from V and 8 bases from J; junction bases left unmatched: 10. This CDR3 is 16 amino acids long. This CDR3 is CASSLMAGGPLDEQFF. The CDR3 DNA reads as TGTGCCAGCAGTTTAATGGCGGGGGGGCCTTTGGATGAGCAGTTCTTC.

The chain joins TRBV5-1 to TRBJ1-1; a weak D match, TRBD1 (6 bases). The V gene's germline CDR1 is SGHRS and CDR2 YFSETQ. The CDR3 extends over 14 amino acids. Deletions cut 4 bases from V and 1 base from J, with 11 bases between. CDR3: CASSRRGANTEAFF. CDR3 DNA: TGCGCCAGCAGCCGAAGGGGGGCGAACACTGAAGCTTTCTTT.

CDR3 amino acids: CASSRLAGGRSSYNEQFF. The CDR3 region has the DNA TGTGCCAGCAGCCGACTAGCGGGGGGCCGGAGCTCCTACAATGAGCAGTTCTTC. V usage is TRBV7-3 and J usage is TRBJ2-1, with TRBD2 matching over 13 bases. J lost 0 bases, V lost 5 bases, and 7 bases had no gene match. The CDR3 is 18 amino acids. Germline assignment: CDR1 SGHTA and CDR2 FQGTGA. The variable domain in full, completed from reference TRBV7-3 and TRBJ2-1, reads GAGVSQTPSNKVTEKGKYVELRCDPISGHTALYWYRQSLGQGPEFLIYFQGTGAADDSGLPNDRFFAVRPEGSVSTLKIQRTERGDSAVYLCASSRLAGGRSSYNEQFFGPGTRLTVL.

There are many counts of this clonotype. The CDR3 DNA reads as TGTGCCAGCAGCCACCCCGGGACAACAGCCAAAAACATTCAGTACTTC. Translating gives CASSHPGTTAKNIQYF. The chain couples TRBV3-1 to TRBJ2-4; D may be TRBD1 (6 bases). Trimming left V 3 bases short and J 0 bases short, with 12 bases between. The CDR3 has 16 amino acids. CDR1 is LGHDT, CDR2 YNNKEL, per germline (reference sequence).

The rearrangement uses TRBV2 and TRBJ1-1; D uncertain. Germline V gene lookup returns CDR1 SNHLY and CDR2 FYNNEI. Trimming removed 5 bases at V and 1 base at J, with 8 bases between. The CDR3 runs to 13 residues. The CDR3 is CASSYFKNTEAFF. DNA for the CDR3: TGTGCCAGCAGTTACTTCAAGAACACTGAAGCTTTCTTT. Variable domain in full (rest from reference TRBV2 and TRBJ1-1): EPEVTQTPSHQVTQMGQEVILRCVPISNHLYFYWYRQILGQKVEFLVSFYNNEISEKSEIFDDQFSVERPDGSNFTLKIRSTKLEDSAMYFCASSYFKNTEAFFGQGTRLTVV.

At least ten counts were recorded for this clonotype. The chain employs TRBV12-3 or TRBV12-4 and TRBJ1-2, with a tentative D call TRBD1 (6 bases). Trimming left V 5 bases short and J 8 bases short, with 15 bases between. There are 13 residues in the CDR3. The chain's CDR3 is CASSRQVGLGYTF. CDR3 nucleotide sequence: TGTGCCAGCAGTAGACAGGTCGGATTGGGCTACACCTTC.

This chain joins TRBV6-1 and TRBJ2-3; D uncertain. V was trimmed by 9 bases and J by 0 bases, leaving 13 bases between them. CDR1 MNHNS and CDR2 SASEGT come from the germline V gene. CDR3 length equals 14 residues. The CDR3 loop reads CASRPAGSTDTQYF. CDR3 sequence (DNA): TGTGCCAGTAGGCCGGCCGGGAGCACAGATACGCAGTATTTT.

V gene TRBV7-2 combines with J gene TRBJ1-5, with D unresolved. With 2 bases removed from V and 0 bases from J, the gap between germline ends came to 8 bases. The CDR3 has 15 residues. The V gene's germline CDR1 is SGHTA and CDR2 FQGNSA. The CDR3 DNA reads TGTGCCAGCAGCTTATTTTCCGATAGCAATCAGCCCCAGCATTTT. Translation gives CASSLFSDSNQPQHF.

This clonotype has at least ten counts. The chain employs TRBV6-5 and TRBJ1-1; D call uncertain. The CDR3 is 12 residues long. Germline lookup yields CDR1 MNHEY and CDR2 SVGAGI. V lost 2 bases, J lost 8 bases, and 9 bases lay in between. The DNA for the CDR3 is TGTGCCAGCAGTTACGAGAGAATCGAAGCTTTCTTT. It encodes CASSYERIEAFF.

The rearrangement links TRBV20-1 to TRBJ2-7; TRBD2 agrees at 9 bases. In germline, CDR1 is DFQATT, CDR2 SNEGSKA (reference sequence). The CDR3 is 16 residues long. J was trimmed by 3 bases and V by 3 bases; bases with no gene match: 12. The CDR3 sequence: CSASPRNSGRVYEQYF. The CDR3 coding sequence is TGCAGTGCTAGTCCCCGGAATAGCGGGAGAGTCTACGAGCAGTACTTC.

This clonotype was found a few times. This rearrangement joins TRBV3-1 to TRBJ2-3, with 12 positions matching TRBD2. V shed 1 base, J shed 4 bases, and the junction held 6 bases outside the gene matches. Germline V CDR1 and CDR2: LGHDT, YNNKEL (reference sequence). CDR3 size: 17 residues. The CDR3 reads CASSQVSSSGGADTQYF. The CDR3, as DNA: TGTGCCAGCAGCCAAGTTTCGTCTAGCGGGGGGGCAGATACGCAGTATTTT.

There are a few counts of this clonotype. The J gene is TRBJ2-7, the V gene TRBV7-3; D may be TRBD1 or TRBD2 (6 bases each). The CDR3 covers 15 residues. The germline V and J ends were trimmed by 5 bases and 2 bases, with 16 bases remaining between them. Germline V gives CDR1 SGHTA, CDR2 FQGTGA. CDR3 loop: CASSPGGGPTYEQYF. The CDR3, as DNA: TGTGCCAGCAGCCCTGGTGGGGGGCCTACCTACGAGCAGTACTTC.